The 16 T cell receptor beta chains presented below share a single source sample, sequenced in a study of shared clonotypes between healthy human individuals. Produced via immunoSEQ multiplex PCR; TCRdb's table is partial and in-frame only. Of about 480,000 clones in the sample, almost 80% were seen once. Specimen: PBMCs. The receptors come from a woman aged 40 to 50 in good health. Some clones in this sample may be carry-over from other donors' samples.

The chain couples TRBV27 to TRBJ2-5, with D possibly matching TRBD2 (6 bases). The CDR3 loop spans 14 amino acids. V was shortened by 5 bases and J by 5 bases, with 15 bases between the two germline ends. Germline V CDR1 and CDR2: MNHEY, SMNVEV (reference sequence). CDR3 in DNA: TGTGCCAGCAGTCCCCCCGGGAGTGCGGAGACCCAGTACTTC. This translates into CASSPPGSAETQYF.

The gene calls are TRBV6-5 and TRBJ2-2; D is perhaps TRBD1 (6 bases). The CDR3 extends over 14 amino acids. Trimming cost V 5 bases and J 1 base, with 8 bases left between them. In germline, CDR1 is MNHEY, CDR2 SVGAGI. DNA for the CDR3: TGTGCCAGCAGTACAGGGTGGAACACCGGGGAGCTGTTTTTT. Translated: CASSTGWNTGELFF.

This sequence joins TRBV27 and TRBJ2-3, with 7 bases lining up with TRBD1. Losses at the gene ends were 6 bases for V and 3 bases for J; bases not matched to a gene: 9. The CDR3 loop spans 15 amino acids. CDR1 MNHEY and CDR2 SMNVEV come from the germline V gene (reference sequence). DNA for the CDR3: TGTGCCAGCAGAGACCGGACAGGTACTACAGATACGCAGTATTTT. Its protein product is CASRDRTGTTDTQYF.

The J gene is TRBJ2-7, the V gene TRBV5-6; D perhaps matches TRBD1 (6 bases). Germline loops: CDR1 SGHDT, CDR2 YYEEEE. The CDR3 has 14 residues. V shed 4 bases and J shed 2 bases, with 13 bases lying between them. CDR3 sequence reads: CASSNSGHTYEQYF. CDR3 DNA sequence: TGTGCCAGCAGCAACTCGGGACACACCTACGAGCAGTACTTC. Looking up the rest from reference TRBV5-6 and TRBJ2-7 gives the full variable domain: DAGVTQSPTHLIKTRGQQVTLRCSPKSGHDTVSWYQQALGQGPQFIFQYYEEEERQRGNFPDRFSGHQFPNYSSELNVNALLLGDSALYLCASSNSGHTYEQYFGPGTRLTVT.

This chain links TRBV20-1 with TRBJ2-7; D may be TRBD2 (5 bases). CDR3 length: 11 amino acids. CDR1 DFQATT and CDR2 SNEGSKA come from the germline V gene (reference sequence). V lost 5 bases, J lost 3 bases, and 8 bases lay in between. The CDR3 DNA is TGCAGTGCTTCGGACTTCTACGAGCAGTACTTC. Amino acids: CSASDFYEQYF.

The gene calls are TRBV28 and TRBJ2-5; weak D call: TRBD1 (6 bases). The tail of the sequence fits TRBJ2-7 better, so the J call may be wrong. This CDR3 comprises 15 residues. From germline, CDR1 is MDHEN and CDR2 SYDVKM. The CDR3 loop is CASSLQGPYAYEQYF. The CDR3 nucleotides are TGTGCCAGCAGTTTGCAGGGGCCCTACGCCTACGAGCAGTACTTC.

This clone was found a few times. The chain links TRBV4-3 to TRBJ2-3; D is perhaps TRBD2 (5 bases). Per the germline V gene, CDR1 is LGHNA and CDR2 is YSLEER. This CDR3 comprises 14 residues. V lost 5 bases and J 4 bases, leaving 13 bases between the germline ends. The CDR3, as DNA: TGCGCCAGCAGCGCCGTCGGGGTGGCAGATACGCAGTATTTT. Encoded protein: CASSAVGVADTQYF.

The chain is built from TRBV18 and TRBJ1-5; 9 nucleotides line up with TRBD1. Unmatched junction bases numbered 5, after V lost 6 bases and J lost 8 bases. Germline-derived CDR1 and CDR2 are KGHSH and LQKENI. The CDR3 totals 13 residues. DNA for the CDR3: TGTGCCAGCTCCCGTGACAGGGGGGAGCCCCAGCATTTT. Its translation is CASSRDRGEPQHF.

The chain carries TRBV15 and TRBJ1-2; possible D gene TRBD1, 5 bases. The length of the CDR3 is 17 residues. The ends were cut back, 0 bases at V and 8 bases at J, with 22 bases in the middle. Germline V gene lookup returns CDR1 LNHNV and CDR2 YYDKDF (reference sequence). The CDR3 region is CATSRDPLIGQGRGYTF. The CDR3 nucleotides read TGTGCCACCAGCAGAGATCCCCTAATTGGCCAGGGTCGGGGCTACACCTTC.

V gene TRBV7-9 combines with J gene TRBJ2-7, with D possibly called TRBD1 or TRBD2 (7 bases each). V was trimmed by 5 bases and J by 5 bases, leaving 19 bases between them. Germline CDR1 and CDR2: SEHNR and FQNEAQ (reference sequence). This CDR3 comprises 15 residues. CDR3 loop: CASSRQGGTQHEQYF. The CDR3 coding sequence is TGTGCCAGCAGCCGACAGGGAGGGACTCAACACGAGCAGTACTTC.

This CDR3 is CASREQGMSEKLFF. The CDR3 DNA reads as TGTGCCAGCAGAGAACAGGGGATGAGTGAAAAACTGTTTTTT. This rearrangement joins TRBV28 to TRBJ1-4; 7 bases match TRBD1. Germline trimming cut 6 bases from V and 7 bases from J; bases unmatched to any gene: 8. Germline loops: CDR1 MDHEN, CDR2 SYDVKM. The CDR3 contains 14 residues. The whole variable domain, remainder taken from reference TRBV28 and TRBJ1-4, is DVKVTQSSRYLVKRTGEKVFLECVQDMDHENMFWYRQDPGLGLRLIYFSYDVKMKEKGDIPEGYSVSREKKERFSLILESASTNQTSMYLCASREQGMSEKLFFGSGTQLSVL.

This clone was recorded only once. V gene TRBV29-1 combines with J gene TRBJ2-1, with D possibly being TRBD1 or TRBD2 (5 bases each). Trimming shortened V by 3 bases and J by 0 bases, and 15 bases separated the two germline ends. CDR1 and CDR2 (germline): SQVTM, ANQGSEA. There are 16 residues in the CDR3. The CDR3 DNA is TGCAGCGTTGACCAACAAGCGGACAACTCCTACAATGAGCAGTTCTTC. Translation: CSVDQQADNSYNEQFF.

The chain has TRBV30 and TRBJ1-5, with D possibly matching TRBD1 (5 bases). Trimming removed 5 bases at V and 5 bases at J, with 19 bases between. CDR3 length: 15 amino acids. The germline CDR1 and CDR2 sequences are GTSNPN and SVGIG (reference sequence). CDR3 region: CAWAESWGDHQPQHF. The CDR3 DNA reads TGTGCCTGGGCCGAATCATGGGGGGACCATCAGCCCCAGCATTTT.

A remark on this clone: This may come from a read error, since a much larger clone is one base off. The chain employs TRBV2 and TRBJ1-2; 7 bases align to TRBD1. The germline V gene has CDR1 SNHLY and CDR2 FYNNEI. The CDR3 is 17 residues long. The CDR3 coding sequence is TGTGCCAGCATCCAACCCCGACATAGGGGGCAGAACTATTGCTACACCTTC. It yields the protein CASIQPRHRGQNYCYTF.

This clone was picked up one time. The rearrangement links TRBV11-2 to TRBJ2-3; D could derive from TRBD1 or TRBD2 (6 bases each). The CDR3 covers 16 residues. Trimming removed 5 bases at V and 6 bases at J, with 21 bases between. Germline-derived CDR1 and CDR2 are SGHAT and FQNNGV. The CDR3, as DNA: TGTGCCAGCAGCAAAGAGCAGGGGAGGACCAGGGATACGCAGTATTTT. Translated, it gives CASSKEQGRTRDTQYF.

With regard to this clone: The same CDR3 arises from other DNA sequences in this sample as well. The gene calls are TRBV6-5 and TRBJ2-2; 13 bases are shared with TRBD2. CDR1 is MNHEY and CDR2 is SVGAGI in the germline V gene. The CDR3 has 15 amino acids. Trimming removed 8 bases from V and 6 bases from J; junction bases left unmatched: 6. CDR3 bases: TGTGCCAGCCGACCAGGACTAGCGGGAGCCGGGGAGCTGTTTTTT. Amino acids: CASRPGLAGAGELFF.